The sequence of this TCR beta chain was determined in a study of control samples from healthy donors and cancer patients. Sequenced by immunoSEQ multiplex PCR; TCRdb stores in-frame clones only, minus some. The profile shows over 85,000 clones, approximately 87% of them singletons. The V gene's germline CDR1 is ENHRY and CDR2 SYGVKD. With 3 bases removed from V and 7 bases from J, the gap between germline ends came to 13 bases. The CDR3 consists of 14 residues. The sample comprised PBMCs. The chain recombines TRBV10-3 with TRBJ1-3; no definite D call. The sequence was obtained from an older woman with lung cancer. CDR3 nucleotides: TGTGCCATCAGTGAACGGGGATTAGGGAACACCATATATTTT. Translating gives CAISERGLGNTIYF.